This T cell receptor (beta chain) was identified during a study of identical twins. Study outcomes and limitations: Sequences that were beta out-of-frame showed weaker excess twin sharing.

The CDR3 runs to 17 residues. Looked up from germline, CDR1 is MDHEN and CDR2 is SYDVKM. Germline trimming cut 3 bases from V and 6 bases from J; bases unmatched to any gene: 14. TCRdb passed the 5' RACE reads through MiXCR, listing each CDR3 protein once. This repertoire shows roughly 630,000 distinct CDR3 sequences, 7.1% found once; its top ten account for 1.5% to 2%. In every case, the donor was a healthy Caucasian. There are many counts of this clonotype. Its antigen is unidentified. Another study also made use of these data, one on yellow fever vaccine responses in identical twins. That work states: Each twin's T cell response to the vaccine was reported to look partly convergent and partly personalized.

The genes are TRBV28 and TRBJ2-1; 7 bases agree with TRBD2. Sequenced material: PBMCs. The clonotype was recovered from a woman younger than 30 in good health. The CDR3 here is CASSFLTASGDLNEQFF. In DNA, the CDR3 is TGTGCCAGCAGTTTTTTGACTGCGAGCGGGGACCTCAATGAGCAGTTCTTC.